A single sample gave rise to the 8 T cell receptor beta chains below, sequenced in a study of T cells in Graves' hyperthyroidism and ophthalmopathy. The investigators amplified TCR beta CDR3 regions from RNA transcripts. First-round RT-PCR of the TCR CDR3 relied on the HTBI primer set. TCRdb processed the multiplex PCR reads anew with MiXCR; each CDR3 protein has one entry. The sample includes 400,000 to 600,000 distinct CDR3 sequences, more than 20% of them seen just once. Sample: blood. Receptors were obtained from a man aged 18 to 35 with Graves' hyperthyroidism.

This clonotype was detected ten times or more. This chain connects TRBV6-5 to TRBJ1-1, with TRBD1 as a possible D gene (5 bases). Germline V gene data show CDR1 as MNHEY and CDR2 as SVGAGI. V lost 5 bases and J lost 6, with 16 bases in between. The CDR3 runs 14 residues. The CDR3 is CASSTDSRSSEAFF. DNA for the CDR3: TGTGCCAGCAGTACTGACAGTAGGAGCTCTGAAGCTTTCTTT.

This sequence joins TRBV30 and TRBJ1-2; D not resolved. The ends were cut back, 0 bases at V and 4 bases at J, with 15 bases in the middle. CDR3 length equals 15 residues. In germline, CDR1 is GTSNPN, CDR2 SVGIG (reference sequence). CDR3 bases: TGTGCCTGGAGTGTACCAGTGTTAACAAGCTATGGCTACACCTTC. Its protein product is CAWSVPVLTSYGYTF.

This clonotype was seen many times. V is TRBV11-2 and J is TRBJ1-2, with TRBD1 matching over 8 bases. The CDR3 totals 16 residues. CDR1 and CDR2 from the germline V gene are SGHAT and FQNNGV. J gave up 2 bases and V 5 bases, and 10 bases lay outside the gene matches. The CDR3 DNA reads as TGTGCCAGCAGCGTCCCGGGACAGGCTTTGAACTATGGCTACACCTTC. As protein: CASSVPGQALNYGYTF.

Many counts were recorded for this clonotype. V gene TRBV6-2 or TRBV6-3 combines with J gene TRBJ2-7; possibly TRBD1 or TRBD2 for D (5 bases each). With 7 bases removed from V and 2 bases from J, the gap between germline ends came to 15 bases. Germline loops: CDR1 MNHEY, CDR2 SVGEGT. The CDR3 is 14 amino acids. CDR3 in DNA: TGTGCCAGCACTTTACGGGACCAGACCTACGAGCAGTACTTC. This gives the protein CASTLRDQTYEQYF.

CDR3 amino acids: CASSLRGRRSGNTIYF. Here the CDR3 DNA reads TGTGCCAGCAGCTTGAGGGGCCGTCGCTCTGGAAACACCATATATTTT. This chain joins TRBV5-6 and TRBJ1-3; TRBD1 might be the D (5 bases). Germline V gene data show CDR1 as SGHDT and CDR2 as YYEEEE. V gave up 1 base and J gave up 0 bases, with 11 bases separating them. This CDR3 has 16 residues.

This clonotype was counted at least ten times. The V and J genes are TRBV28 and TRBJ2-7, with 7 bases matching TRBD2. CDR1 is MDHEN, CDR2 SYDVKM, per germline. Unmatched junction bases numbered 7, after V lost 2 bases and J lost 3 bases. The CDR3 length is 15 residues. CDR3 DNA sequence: TGTGCCAGCAGTTTAATAGAGCGGGGTAGCTACGAGCAGTACTTC. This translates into CASSLIERGSYEQYF.

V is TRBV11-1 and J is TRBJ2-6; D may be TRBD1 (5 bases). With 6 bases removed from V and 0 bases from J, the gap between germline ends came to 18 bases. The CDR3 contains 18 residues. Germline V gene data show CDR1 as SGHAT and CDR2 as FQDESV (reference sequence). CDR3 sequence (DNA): TGTGCCAGCAGTTCGGACAAGTCCTTACACTCTGGGGCCAACGTCCTGACTTTC. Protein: CASSSDKSLHSGANVLTF.

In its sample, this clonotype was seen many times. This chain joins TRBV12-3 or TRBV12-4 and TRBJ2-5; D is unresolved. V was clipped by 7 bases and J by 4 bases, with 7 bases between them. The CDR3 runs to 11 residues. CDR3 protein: CASMIGETQYF. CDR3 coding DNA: TGTGCCAGCATGATCGGAGAGACCCAGTACTTC.